One and the same sample provided the 18 T cell receptor beta chains below, sequenced in a study of blood T cell repertoires in COVID-19. Some clones are missing from TCRdb's copy, which holds only in-frame ones; the method was immunoSEQ multiplex PCR. The data contain some 130,000 clones, roughly four fifths of them singletons. Material: PBMCs or T cells enriched from blood (not recorded which). These receptor sequences come from a man in his forties or fifties with acute COVID-19.

The J gene is TRBJ2-5, the V gene TRBV7-6; TRBD1 matches at 9 bases. The V segment lost 5 bases and the J segment 5 bases; nucleotides outside the gene matches: 3. The CDR3 loop spans 13 amino acids. Germline loops: CDR1 SGHVS, CDR2 FNYEAQ. The CDR3 coding sequence is TGTGCCAGCAGCCGGGGACAGGGCGAGACCCAGTACTTC. Its protein product is CASSRGQGETQYF.

The V and J genes are TRBV27 and TRBJ2-3; 12 bases line up with TRBD1. J lost 6 bases, V lost 5 bases, and 9 bases had no gene match. Germline lookup yields CDR1 MNHEY and CDR2 SMNVEV (reference sequence). The length of the CDR3 is 16 residues. Here the CDR3 DNA reads TGTGCCAGCAGTCCCGGGACAGGGGGCGGTGAGGATACGCAGTATTTT. Amino acids: CASSPGTGGGEDTQYF.

This chain joins TRBV2 and TRBJ2-2; TRBD1 is a possible D gene (6 bases). This CDR3 spans 13 amino acids. Germline CDR1 and CDR2: SNHLY and FYNNEI. V lost 6 bases and J lost 6, with 11 bases in between. The CDR3 DNA sequence: TGTGCCAGCAGACAGGGTTGGGCCGGGGAGCTGTTTTTT. This codes for CASRQGWAGELFF.

In its sample, this clone was seen a few times. The chain is built from TRBV5-1 and TRBJ1-4; D might be TRBD1 (6 bases). CDR1 is SGHRS and CDR2 is YFSETQ in the germline V gene. This CDR3 has 14 amino acids. V was cut by 3 bases and J by 6 bases, with 12 bases left in between. CDR3 sequence: CASSYGRGDEKLFF. The CDR3 nucleotides are TGCGCCAGCAGCTATGGCAGGGGAGATGAAAAACTGTTTTTT.

The DNA of the CDR3 is TGTGCCAGCAATGTACCGGGGGAATCACCCCTCCACTTT. Translating gives CASNVPGESPLHF. The chain links TRBV2 to TRBJ1-6; TRBD1 might be the D (5 bases). Trimming stripped 7 bases from V and 10 bases from J, with 14 bases between. This CDR3 region has 13 residues. From germline, CDR1 is SNHLY and CDR2 FYNNEI.

CDR3: CASRQGPNTEAFF. CDR3 nucleotide sequence: TGTGCCAGCCGACAGGGCCCGAACACTGAAGCTTTCTTT. The chain employs TRBV7-9 and TRBJ1-1, with 7 bases identical to TRBD1. CDR1 and CDR2 (germline): SEHNR, FQNEAQ (reference sequence). This CDR3 is built from 13 residues. J lost 1 base, V lost 8 bases, and 4 bases had no gene match. Based on the CDR3 plus reference TRBV7-9 and TRBJ1-1, the full variable domain is DTGVSQNPRHKITKRGQNVTFRCDPISEHNRLYWYRQTLGQGPEFLTYFQNEAQLEKSRLLSDRFSAERPKGSFSTLEIQRTEQGDSAMYLCASRQGPNTEAFFGQGTRLTVV.

In DNA form, the CDR3 reads TGTGCCAGCTCACCCAGGGAGGCAGATACGCAGTATTTT. It yields the protein CASSPREADTQYF. The chain is built from TRBV18 and TRBJ2-3; possibly TRBD2 for D (6 bases). CDR1 is KGHSH, CDR2 LQKENI, per germline. The CDR3 runs to 13 residues. V shed 3 bases and J shed 4 bases, with 8 bases lying between them.

This clone was detected a few times. The rearrangement uses TRBV27 and TRBJ1-5, with unresolved D. Trimming removed 3 bases at V and 2 bases at J, with 8 bases between. Germline values: CDR1 MNHEY, CDR2 SMNVEV (reference sequence). This CDR3 contains 14 residues. The CDR3 DNA sequence: TGTGCCAGCAGTTTCAGGAGGGGCAATCAGCCCCAGCATTTT. Residues: CASSFRRGNQPQHF.

This clone was recorded once. The chain recombines TRBV7-2 with TRBJ2-7, with 8 bases identical to TRBD2. The CDR3 contains 14 residues. V lost 8 bases to trimming and J lost 0 bases; unmatched junction nucleotides: 6. The germline V gene encodes CDR1 SGHTA and CDR2 FQGNSA. The CDR3 DNA is TGTGCCAGCCGAAGCGGGGGAAGCTCCTACGAGCAGTACTTC. This sequence encodes CASRSGGSSYEQYF.

The table lists this clone with a count of one. The sample has other DNA sequences that encode this CDR3 too. This sequence joins TRBV6-5 and TRBJ1-6; 7 bases agree with TRBD1. Looked up from germline, CDR1 is MNHEY and CDR2 is SVGAGI. Germline trimming cut 4 bases from V and 0 bases from J; bases unmatched to any gene: 3. The CDR3 sequence is 16 residues long. In DNA, the CDR3 is TGTGCCAGCAGTTCGGGACAGAGCTCCTATAATTCACCCCTCCACTTT. It encodes CASSSGQSSYNSPLHF.

Points on this clone: The sample holds other DNA sequences that translate to the same CDR3. This chain links TRBV6-5 with TRBJ1-6; D gene uncertain. Germline lookup yields CDR1 MNHEY and CDR2 SVGAGI. The germline V and J ends were trimmed by 5 bases and 6 bases, with 11 bases remaining between them. CDR3 length equals 14 residues. The CDR3 coding sequence is TGTGCCAGCAGTCTGGCGGGGTCTAATTCACCCCTCCACTTT. The encoded protein is CASSLAGSNSPLHF.

The CDR3 DNA reads TGTGCCAGCAGTTTTGAGTCAAATCAGCCCCAGCATTTT. Translating gives CASSFESNQPQHF. This chain uses TRBV6-6 with TRBJ1-5; D unclear. Trimming removed 4 bases at V and 4 bases at J, with 8 bases between. Germline CDR1 reads MNHNY; CDR2 reads SVGAGI (reference sequence). The CDR3 runs to 13 residues.

V gene TRBV18 combines with J gene TRBJ1-1; no clear D gene. Trimming left V 4 bases short and J 1 base short, with 16 bases between. Germline loops: CDR1 KGHSH, CDR2 LQKENI. The CDR3 totals 16 residues. The CDR3 loop is CASSLLDAAGNTEAFF. The CDR3 bases are TGTGCCAGCTCACTCCTCGACGCCGCGGGGAACACTGAAGCTTTCTTT.

This clone was counted a single time. This sequence joins TRBV5-1 and TRBJ2-2, with a weak D call TRBD1 (5 bases). Between the trimmed V and J ends, which lost 0 bases and 5 bases, there was a span of 11 bases. The germline V gene encodes CDR1 SGHRS and CDR2 YFSETQ. The CDR3 is made up of 15 amino acids. For the CDR3, the DNA is TGCGCCAGCAGCTTGGCAGGGTTTGAGACCGGGGAGCTGTTTTTT. Translated, it gives CASSLAGFETGELFF.

V and J are TRBV19 and TRBJ1-3; D is unclear. Trimming pared 7 bases from V and 4 bases from J, leaving 5 bases between. In germline, CDR1 is LNHDA, CDR2 SQIVND (reference sequence). The CDR3 has 11 amino acids. The CDR3 loop is CASTQGNTIYF. The CDR3 region has the DNA TGTGCCAGTACCCAAGGAAACACCATATATTTT.

The gene calls are TRBV19 and TRBJ2-2; 13 bases agree with TRBD2. Trimming took 6 bases from V and 1 from J; bases not matched to a gene: 11. This CDR3 has 19 residues. CDR1 is LNHDA and CDR2 is SQIVND in the germline V gene (reference sequence). The CDR3 here is CASRPPPGLAGKNTGELFF. In nucleotides, the CDR3 is TGTGCCAGTAGGCCCCCCCCGGGACTAGCGGGGAAGAACACCGGGGAGCTGTTTTTT.

The V gene is TRBV7-3, the J gene TRBJ1-1, with D unresolved. The CDR3 totals 15 residues. V dropped 2 bases and J dropped 0 bases, with 10 bases sitting between them. Germline CDR1 and CDR2: SGHTA and FQGTGA. The CDR3 DNA reads TGTGCCAGCAGCTTAGACGGGAGAATGAACACTGAAGCTTTCTTT. It is translated as CASSLDGRMNTEAFF.

The rearrangement uses TRBV21-1 and TRBJ2-7; no DNA check was done on the table's D call, TRBD1. TRBV21-1 is a documented pseudogene. This CDR3 comprises 10 residues. The CDR3 spells CASGRGGSSF. The CDR3 region has the DNA TGTGCCAGCGGAAGGGGCGGCAGTTCGTTC.